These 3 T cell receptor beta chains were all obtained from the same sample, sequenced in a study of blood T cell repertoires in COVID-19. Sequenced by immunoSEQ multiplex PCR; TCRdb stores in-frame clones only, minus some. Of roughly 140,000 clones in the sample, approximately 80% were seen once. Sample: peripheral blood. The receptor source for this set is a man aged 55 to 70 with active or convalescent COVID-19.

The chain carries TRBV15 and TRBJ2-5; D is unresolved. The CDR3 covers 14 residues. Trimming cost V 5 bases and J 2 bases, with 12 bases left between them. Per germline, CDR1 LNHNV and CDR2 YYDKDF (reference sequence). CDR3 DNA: TGTGCCACCAGCTATCCGGGTGAGCAAGAGACCCAGTACTTC. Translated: CATSYPGEQETQYF.

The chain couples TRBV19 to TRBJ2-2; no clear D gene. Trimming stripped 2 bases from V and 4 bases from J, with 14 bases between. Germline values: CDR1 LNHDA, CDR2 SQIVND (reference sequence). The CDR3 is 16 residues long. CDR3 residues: CASSISSAETTGELFF. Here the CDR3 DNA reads TGTGCCAGTAGTATATCATCGGCGGAGACCACCGGGGAGCTGTTTTTT.

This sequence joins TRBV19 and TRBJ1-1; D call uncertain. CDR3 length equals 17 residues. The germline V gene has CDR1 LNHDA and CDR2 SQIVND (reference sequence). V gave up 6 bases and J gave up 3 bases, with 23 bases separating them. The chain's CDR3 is CASSKAPASDSHTEAFF. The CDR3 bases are TGTGCCAGTAGCAAGGCCCCGGCTTCCGACTCACACACTGAAGCTTTCTTT.